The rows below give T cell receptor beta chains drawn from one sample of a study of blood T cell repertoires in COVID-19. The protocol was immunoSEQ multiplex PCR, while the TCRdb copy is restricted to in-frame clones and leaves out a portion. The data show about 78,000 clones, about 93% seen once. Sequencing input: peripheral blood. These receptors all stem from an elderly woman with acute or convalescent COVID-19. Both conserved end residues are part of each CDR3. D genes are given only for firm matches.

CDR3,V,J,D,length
CASSGFAGRENTEAFF,TRBV4-1,TRBJ1-1,.,16
CASRRTVNSPLHF,TRBV6-5,TRBJ1-6,.,13
CASSTGQSSYEQYF,TRBV10-2,TRBJ2-7,.,14
CASSLSGTGDYEQYF,TRBV5-6,TRBJ2-7,TRBD1,15
CASSQGFLAHEQYF,TRBV4-1,TRBJ2-7,.,14
CASSLAAGRSSGNTIYF,TRBV5-4,TRBJ1-3,.,17
CASSGTGGDQPQHF,TRBV2,TRBJ1-5,TRBD1,14
CASSSINTIYF,TRBV9,TRBJ1-3,.,11
CASRFERDPPLHF,TRBV6-5,TRBJ1-6,.,13
CASSLVQENTEAFF,TRBV5-4,TRBJ1-1,.,14
CASSSRGNQETQYF,TRBV5-1,TRBJ2-5,.,14
CASSYGTEQYF,TRBV2,TRBJ2-7,.,11
CASRADRVAGNTIYF,TRBV6-6,TRBJ1-3,TRBD1,15
CASSVAAGSSGNTIYF,TRBV9,TRBJ1-3,.,16
CASLKLGYPRDYEQYF,TRBV21-1,TRBJ2-7,.,16
CASSARQATNEKLFF,TRBV2,TRBJ1-4,.,15
CASSQKGAAGNTIYF,TRBV3-1/TRBV3-2,TRBJ1-3,TRBD1,15
CASSQLSGGSSGNTIYF,TRBV3-1/TRBV3-2,TRBJ1-3,.,17
CASSLRQGFAKNIQYF,TRBV6-4,TRBJ2-4,.,16
CASSAQGRGQPQHF,TRBV2,TRBJ1-5,.,14
CASSIGRSGNTIYF,TRBV19,TRBJ1-3,.,14
CASSFPQYGYTF,TRBV6-2/TRBV6-3,TRBJ1-2,.,12
CATSDPRLAGSSSSYNEQFF,TRBV24-1,TRBJ2-1,TRBD2,20
CASSYRGREKLFF,TRBV6-5,TRBJ1-4,TRBD1,13
CASRKQQGASYGYTF,TRBV3-1/TRBV3-2,TRBJ1-2,TRBD1,15
CATSSGTGGYTGELFF,TRBV10-2,TRBJ2-2,TRBD1,16
CASSVTPTSGRRVPDTQYF,TRBV9,TRBJ2-3,TRBD2,19
CASRPGWATDTQYF,TRBV28,TRBJ2-3,.,14
CASSPGSTTSYSPLHF,TRBV4-1,TRBJ1-6,.,16
CASRGQNTGELFF,TRBV7-3,TRBJ2-2,.,13
CASSASLIAESTDTQYF,TRBV6-1,TRBJ2-3,.,17
CASSQKRIWAGYEQYF,TRBV7-2,TRBJ2-7,.,16
CASSDSGTRAHNEQFF,TRBV7-6,TRBJ2-1,TRBD2,16
CASSPEGTLDSNEQFF,TRBV7-3,TRBJ2-1,.,16
CASSDSGTGPHYGYTF,TRBV6-4,TRBJ1-2,.,16
CASRGGGDSYEQYF,TRBV6-5,TRBJ2-7,.,14
CASGPGTGPYGYTF,TRBV9,TRBJ1-2,TRBD1,14
CASSLIRGQGKNIQYF,TRBV5-1,TRBJ2-4,TRBD1,16
CASSRTQTGAGELFF,TRBV5-5,TRBJ2-2,TRBD1,15
CASSPDQGNYGYTF,TRBV6-5,TRBJ1-2,.,14
CASSSFYEQYF,TRBV5-6,TRBJ2-7,.,11
CASSSREAGNSPLHF,TRBV19,TRBJ1-6,.,15
CASSQEPSGAYNEQFF,TRBV4-2,TRBJ2-1,TRBD2,16
CASSESGVGTEAFF,TRBV5-5,TRBJ1-1,.,14
CASSSGTSPDTQYF,TRBV5-1,TRBJ2-3,TRBD2,14
CSARFQSQYF,TRBV20-1,TRBJ2-5,.,10
CASSQEAGRGYEQYF,TRBV3-1/TRBV3-2,TRBJ2-7,.,15
CASSLSGGQGLSGYTF,TRBV7-3,TRBJ1-2,TRBD1,16
CASSSRKEWNEQFF,TRBV6-2/TRBV6-3,TRBJ2-1,.,14
CASSYSSVSNSPLHF,TRBV6-5,TRBJ1-6,.,15